The source of this TCR beta chain is a study of blood T cell repertoires in COVID-19. Clones were sequenced by immunoSEQ multiplex PCR, and TCRdb holds only the in-frame ones, with some missing. The table has hundreds of thousands of clones, about 90% seen once. The CDR3 consists of 13 residues. V trimming: 5 bases; J trimming: 4 bases; junction bases outside the gene matches: 3. Germline V gives CDR1 SQVTM, CDR2 ANQGSEA. The clonotype was recovered from a woman aged 18-29 years who had recovered from COVID-19. The sample comprised peripheral blood. V is TRBV29-1 and J is TRBJ1-5, with 9 bases identical to TRBD1. The CDR3 bases are TGCAGCGTTCGGGACAGGGTTAATCAGCCCCAGCATTTT. Its protein product is CSVRDRVNQPQHF.